The T cell receptor (beta chain) described here comes from a study of T cell responses to AZD1222 COVID-19 vaccine. General observations from the study: Repertoire sampling was restricted to post-peak T cell response timepoints. White British people made up most donors, females outnumbered males, and clonal diversity was possibly underestimated.

The CDR3 spans 15 residues. The V gene lost 4 bases and the J gene lost 4 bases, with 13 bases spanning the gap. From germline, CDR1 is ENHRY and CDR2 SYGVKD. TCRdb's table, derived via immunoSEQ multiplex PCR, lists solely in-frame clones and lacks some. The sample lists 100,000 to 150,000 clones, approximately 88% occurring once. This clone was seen a handful of times. The antigen is not known. The sequenced sample was peripheral blood, obtained on day 0 of AZD1222 vaccination. The V and J genes are TRBV10-3 and TRBJ2-2; perhaps TRBD1 as D (5 bases). The clonotype originates from an adult in good health. The CDR3: CAISGGQGSTGELFF. As DNA, the CDR3 is TGTGCCATCAGTGGAGGCCAGGGAAGCACCGGGGAGCTGTTTTTT.